Listed below are T cell receptor beta chains from one sample, sequenced in a study of PD-1 blockade in classical Hodgkin lymphoma. Sequencing used immunoSEQ multiplex PCR; TCRdb keeps in-frame clones, though not all of them. The data hold approximately 18,000 clones, with about 80% observed a single time. Sequenced material: peripheral blood mononuclear cells (PBMCs), taken before the fourth cycle of nivolumab. The receptors originated from a human donor with classical Hodgkin lymphoma. The CDR3 runs from the conserved cysteine through the conserved F or W. Fields, in order: V gene, J gene, clone size, D gene, CDR3 DNA, CDR3 protein. The D gene is left open where the match is weak. Clone size is given for some rows only: seen once, a few or many times, or a class if the clone is expanded.

>TRBV5-4|TRBJ2-3|many|TRBD2
TGTGCCAGCAGCTTGGAATCCGGGACTAGCGAACATACGCAGTATTTT
CASSLESGTSEHTQYF
>TRBV25-1|TRBJ2-5|.|.
TGTGCCAGCAGCGAAGACTGGCGGGACCCACAAGAGACCCAGTACTTC
CASSEDWRDPQETQYF
>TRBV11-3|TRBJ2-3|once|TRBD2
TGTGCCAGCAGCTTAGATAGCGGGAACGGCCAGTATTTT
CASSLDSGNGQYF
>TRBV11-2|TRBJ1-2|.|.
TGTGCCAGCAGCTTACTGGACTGGGATGGCTACACCTTC
CASSLLDWDGYTF
>TRBV6-1|TRBJ2-7|.|TRBD1
TGTGCCAGCAATGACCGACAGGGGCGGGACGAGCAGTACTTC
CASNDRQGRDEQYF
>TRBV11-3|TRBJ2-5|.|.
TGTGCCAGCAGCTTGGTTACGGGCCAAGAGACCCAGTACTTC
CASSLVTGQETQYF
>TRBV18|TRBJ2-3|.|.
TGTGCCAGCTCACCAGGAGACAATAAAGATACGCAGTATTTT
CASSPGDNKDTQYF
>TRBV19|TRBJ1-5|.|.
TGTGCCAGTAGTATAGTCAGAGCTGGGGATCAGCCCCAGCATTTT
CASSIVRAGDQPQHF
>TRBV15|TRBJ2-5|.|.
TGTGCCACGAGGGACATAGGAGAGACCCAGTACTTC
CATRDIGETQYF
>TRBV18|TRBJ2-7|.|.
TGTGCCAGCTCACCGAGGTCAGGGGCGAGGGAGCAGTACTTC
CASSPRSGAREQYF
>TRBV9|TRBJ1-2|.|.
TGTGCCAGCAGCGTACTGGGGAGCTATGGCTACACCTTC
CASSVLGSYGYTF
>TRBV7-2|TRBJ2-2|.|TRBD2
TGTGCCAGCAGCTTACAAGCGGGGCCGAACACCGGGGAGCTGTTTTTT
CASSLQAGPNTGELFF
>TRBV4-1|TRBJ2-1|.|TRBD2
TGCGCCAGCAGCCCTCGACTAGCGGGAGGGGGTGAGCAGTTCTTC
CASSPRLAGGGEQFF
>TRBV19|TRBJ2-6|.|.
TGTGCCAGTAGTATAGACTCGACTTCCCTGACTCTCCACTCTGGGGCCAACGTCCTGACTTTC
CASSIDSTSLTLHSGANVLTF
>TRBV19|TRBJ2-3|once|.
TGTGCCAGTAGTATGCCACAGGGTCCAGATACGCAGTATTTT
CASSMPQGPDTQYF
>TRBV29-1|TRBJ2-2|few|.
TGCAGCGTTGAAAAGACGGGGGCGAACACCGGGGAGCTGTTTTTT
CSVEKTGANTGELFF
>TRBV5-8|TRBJ1-4|.|.
TGTGCCAGCAGCTTGAGGGACCGCAATGAAAAACTGTTTTTT
CASSLRDRNEKLFF
>TRBV5-1|TRBJ2-5|.|.
TGCGCCAGCAGCTTGCAACCGGGACGGCGGGGAGAGACCCAGTACTTC
CASSLQPGRRGETQYF
>TRBV4-3|TRBJ2-7|few|.
TGCGCCAGCAGCCAAGAGGATCTGGCCGATACCTACGAGCAGTACTTC
CASSQEDLADTYEQYF
>TRBV4-2|TRBJ2-1|.|TRBD2
TGTGCCAGCAGCCACCCACTAGCGGGGTCCATCAATGAGCAGTTCTTC
CASSHPLAGSINEQFF
>TRBV7-3|TRBJ2-7|.|TRBD1
TGTGCCAGCAGCTTACAGGGGGCGGGCTACGAGCAGTACTTC
CASSLQGAGYEQYF
>TRBV19|TRBJ1-2|.|.
TGTGCCAGTGGGCACTATGGCTACACCTTC
CASGHYGYTF
>TRBV6-6|TRBJ1-3|.|.
TGTGCCAGCAGCCGGACGGGTACTGGAAACACCATATATTTT
CASSRTGTGNTIYF
>TRBV7-8|TRBJ2-7|.|.
TGTGCCAGCAGCTTAAGTGTTGAGCAGTACTTC
CASSLSVEQYF
>TRBV7-9|TRBJ2-1|.|.
TGTGCCAGCAGCTTAGTAGGATACGATGAGCAGTTCTTC
CASSLVGYDEQFF
>TRBV19|TRBJ2-5|.|TRBD2
TGTGCCAGTAGTGCTGGGACTAGGGAGACCCAGTACTTC
CASSAGTRETQYF
>TRBV7-2|TRBJ1-1|.|.
TGTGCCAGCAGCCGAACGGACGGGGCTGAAGCTTTCTTT
CASSRTDGAEAFF
>TRBV5-1|TRBJ1-1|.|.
TGCGCCAGCAGCTTGACCGAGACAGACGGGAACACTGAAGCTTTCTTT
CASSLTETDGNTEAFF
>TRBV2|TRBJ2-5|.|TRBD1
TGTGCCAGCAGTGAAGGGCAGGGGGCCGAGACCCAGTACTTC
CASSEGQGAETQYF
>TRBV30|TRBJ1-5|.|.
TGTGCCTGGAGTGTGGGAGGCAATCAGCCCCAGCATTTT
CAWSVGGNQPQHF
>TRBV6-1|TRBJ1-2|.|.
TGTGCCAGCAGTGAAGCTGGGCGGTTCTATGGCTACACCTTC
CASSEAGRFYGYTF
>TRBV7-2|TRBJ1-5|.|.
TGTGCCAGCAGCTTCGTGGATCAGCCCCAGCATTTT
CASSFVDQPQHF
>TRBV10-3|TRBJ2-2|.|.
TGTGCCATCAGTGCTGAATATGGGAGAATCTCCGGGGAGCTGTTTTTT
CAISAEYGRISGELFF
>TRBV7-2|TRBJ1-2|.|.
TGTGCCAGCAGCTTAGGGGGTGACTATGGCTACACCTTC
CASSLGGDYGYTF
>TRBV11-2|TRBJ2-5|once|.
TGTGCCAGCAGCTTCGGCGGGAAACAAGAGACCCAGTACTTC
CASSFGGKQETQYF
>TRBV30|TRBJ1-1|few|.
TGTGCCTGTCGCCTGGGAGGGAACACTGAAGCTTTCTTT
CACRLGGNTEAFF
>TRBV5-1|TRBJ2-7|.|TRBD2
TGCGCCAGCAGCTTGCGGACTAGCTCCTACGAGCAGTACTTC
CASSLRTSSYEQYF